The 14 T cell receptor beta chains below were found in one sample sequenced in a study of T cell responses to AZD1222 COVID-19 vaccine. The assay was immunoSEQ multiplex PCR, and TCRdb's table has in-frame clones only and misses some. The sample yields fewer than 150,000 clones, roughly 91% seen once. The sequences come from peripheral blood, collected 28 days after the second AZD1222 dose. The source of these receptors is an adult who received the AZD1222 COVID-19 vaccine.

The rearrangement uses TRBV11-2 and TRBJ1-1; D remains unclear. This CDR3 comprises 11 residues. Germline V gene sequence: CDR1 SGHAT, CDR2 FQNNGV. The V and J ends lost 4 bases and 10 bases respectively, with 10 bases between them. The CDR3: CASSSGLGAFF. CDR3 nucleotides: TGTGCCAGCAGCTCGGGCCTGGGAGCTTTCTTT.

This clone was recorded only once. This chain uses TRBV29-1 with TRBJ2-1, with D perhaps matching TRBD2 (6 bases). CDR3 length equals 13 residues. The germline gives CDR1 SQVTM, CDR2 ANQGSEA. V shed 6 bases and J shed 5 bases, with 14 bases lying between them. CDR3 loop: CSVGRLGDNEQFF. The CDR3 bases are TGCAGCGTGGGAAGACTAGGGGACAATGAGCAGTTCTTC.

V gene TRBV20-1 combines with J gene TRBJ1-1; no firm D call. The CDR3 loop spans 11 amino acids. V was shortened by 3 bases and J by 8 bases, with 10 bases between the two germline ends. The germline V gene has CDR1 DFQATT and CDR2 SNEGSKA (reference sequence). The CDR3: CSARDDGEAFF. CDR3 nucleotides: TGCAGTGCTAGGGATGACGGCGAAGCTTTCTTT.

V and J are TRBV2 and TRBJ1-2; possibly TRBD1 for D (5 bases). The CDR3 totals 15 residues. Trimming removed 5 bases from V and 5 bases from J, with 18 bases in between. Germline-derived CDR1 and CDR2 are SNHLY and FYNNEI. The CDR3 nucleotides read TGTGCCAGCAGTTACGGGGGACTGAGTGGTTATGGCTACACCTTC. This gives the protein CASSYGGLSGYGYTF.

This chain joins TRBV29-1 and TRBJ2-3; 10 nucleotides match TRBD1. Trimming took 4 bases from V and 3 from J; bases not matched to a gene: 7. This CDR3 has 15 residues. CDR1 is SQVTM and CDR2 is ANQGSEA in the germline V gene. CDR3 in amino acids: CSVGGTGAWTDTQYF. The CDR3 nucleotides read TGCAGCGTTGGTGGGACAGGGGCCTGGACAGATACGCAGTATTTT.

This clone was observed a handful of times. The chain has TRBV7-2 and TRBJ2-7; D gene ambiguous. V gave up 2 bases and J gave up 0 bases, with 11 bases separating them. Germline loops: CDR1 SGHTA, CDR2 FQGNSA. The CDR3 totals 15 residues. The chain's CDR3 is CASSLREGGSYEQYF. The CDR3 nucleotides are TGTGCCAGCAGCTTAAGGGAAGGTGGCTCCTACGAGCAGTACTTC.

In the case of this clone: Other DNA sequences in the same sample also yield this CDR3. V and J are TRBV7-9 and TRBJ2-7, with D hard to call. The germline V gene encodes CDR1 SEHNR and CDR2 FQNEAQ (reference sequence). Trimming removed 6 bases at V and 2 bases at J, with 17 bases between. CDR3 length equals 15 residues. CDR3 amino acids: CASRDGHQITYEQYF. CDR3 sequence (DNA): TGTGCCAGCAGAGACGGGCACCAAATAACCTACGAGCAGTACTTC.

The rearrangement links TRBV6-5 to TRBJ2-1; 9 bases line up with TRBD2. The germline CDR1 and CDR2 sequences are MNHEY and SVGAGI. The length of the CDR3 is 15 residues. With 6 bases clipped from V and 4 bases from J, the junction kept 7 bases outside the gene matches. The CDR3: CASRAAGGGYNEQFF. DNA of the CDR3: TGTGCCAGCAGGGCGGCGGGAGGGGGGTACAATGAGCAGTTCTTC.

The rearrangement uses TRBV5-4 and TRBJ2-7; 7 nucleotides agree with TRBD2. The CDR3 spans 18 residues. V lost 3 bases, J lost 2 bases, and 17 bases stayed unmatched. Per the germline V gene, CDR1 is SGHNT and CDR2 is YYREEE (reference sequence). CDR3: CASSSKNLAGLIPYEQYF. The CDR3 DNA follows: TGTGCCAGCAGCTCAAAAAACTTAGCGGGCCTTATCCCCTACGAGCAGTACTTC.

The V call is TRBV6-1, the J call TRBJ2-6; D call uncertain. This CDR3 comprises 13 residues. V was cut by 5 bases and J by 3 bases, with 5 bases left in between. The germline gives CDR1 MNHNS, CDR2 SASEGT. CDR3 in DNA: TGTGCCAGCAGTCAGCTTGGGGCCAACGTCCTGACTTTC. This encodes CASSQLGANVLTF.

V usage is TRBV10-3 and J usage is TRBJ1-4, with a possible D match to TRBD1 (5 bases). The CDR3 totals 13 residues. In germline, CDR1 is ENHRY, CDR2 SYGVKD. Trimming took 6 bases from V and 3 from J, leaving 8 bases between them. CDR3 protein: CAIRGAPNEKLFF. In nucleotides, the CDR3 is TGTGCCATCAGAGGGGCTCCTAATGAAAAACTGTTTTTT.

This clone occurred once. DNA for the CDR3: TGTGCCAGTAGTAAAAAGGGGGGACAGCTTTATGGCTACACCTTC. Translating gives CASSKKGGQLYGYTF. The V call is TRBV19, the J call TRBJ1-2; 7 bases align to TRBD1. This CDR3 is 15 amino acids long. V shed 4 bases and J 5 bases; nucleotides not matched to a gene: 10. The germline V gene encodes CDR1 LNHDA and CDR2 SQIVND (reference sequence).

The chain couples TRBV10-3 to TRBJ1-2; TRBD1 is a possible D gene (6 bases). V shed 10 bases and J shed 3 bases, with 21 bases lying between them. The CDR3 contains 15 residues. Looked up from germline, CDR1 is ENHRY and CDR2 is SYGVKD. The CDR3 protein is CATAPGQLGDYGYTF. The CDR3 bases are TGTGCCACCGCCCCGGGACAATTGGGGGACTATGGCTACACCTTC.

This chain uses TRBV18 with TRBJ1-1; 7 bases are shared with TRBD1. The CDR3 runs 13 residues. The V gene's germline CDR1 is KGHSH and CDR2 LQKENI. V gave up 8 bases and J gave up 5 bases; unmatched junction bases: 8. The CDR3 DNA follows: TGTGCCAGCAGAGAGGGGGCGGGAACTGAAGCTTTCTTT. It translates to CASREGAGTEAFF.